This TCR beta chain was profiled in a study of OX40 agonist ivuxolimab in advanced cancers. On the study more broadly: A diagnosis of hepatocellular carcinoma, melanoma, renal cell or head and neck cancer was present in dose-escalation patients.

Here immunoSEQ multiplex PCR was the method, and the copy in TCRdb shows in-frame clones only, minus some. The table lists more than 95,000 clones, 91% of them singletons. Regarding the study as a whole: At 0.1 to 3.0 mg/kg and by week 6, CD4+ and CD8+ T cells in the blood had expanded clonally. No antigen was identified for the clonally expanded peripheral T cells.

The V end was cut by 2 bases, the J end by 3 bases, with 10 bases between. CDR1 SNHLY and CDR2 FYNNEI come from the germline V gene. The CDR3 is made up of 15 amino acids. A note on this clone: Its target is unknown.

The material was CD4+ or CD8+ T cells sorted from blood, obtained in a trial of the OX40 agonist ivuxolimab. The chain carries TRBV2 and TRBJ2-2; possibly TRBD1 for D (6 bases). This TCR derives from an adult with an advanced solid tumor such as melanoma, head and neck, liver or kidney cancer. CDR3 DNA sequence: TGTGCCAGCAGTGAACTAGCAGGGGACACCGGGGAGCTGTTTTTT. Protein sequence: CASSELAGDTGELFF.